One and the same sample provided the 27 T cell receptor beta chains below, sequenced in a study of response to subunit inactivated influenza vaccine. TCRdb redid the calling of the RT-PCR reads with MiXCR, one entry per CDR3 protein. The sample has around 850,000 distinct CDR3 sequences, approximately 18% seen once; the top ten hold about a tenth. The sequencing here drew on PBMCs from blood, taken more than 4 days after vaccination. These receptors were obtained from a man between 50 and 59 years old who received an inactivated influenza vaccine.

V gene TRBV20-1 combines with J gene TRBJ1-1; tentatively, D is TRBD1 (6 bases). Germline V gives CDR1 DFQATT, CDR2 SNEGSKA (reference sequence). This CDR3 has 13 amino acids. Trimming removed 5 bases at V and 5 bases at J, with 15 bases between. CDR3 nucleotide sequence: TGCAGTGCTCTAGAGGGGGGGAGGACTGAAGCTTTCTTT. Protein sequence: CSALEGGRTEAFF.

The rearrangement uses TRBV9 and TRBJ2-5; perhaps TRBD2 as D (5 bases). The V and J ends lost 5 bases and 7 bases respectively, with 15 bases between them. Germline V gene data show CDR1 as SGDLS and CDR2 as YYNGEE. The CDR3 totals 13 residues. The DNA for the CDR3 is TGTGCCAGCAGTGAAGGAGGCCCGGGGACCCAGTACTTC. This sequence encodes CASSEGGPGTQYF.

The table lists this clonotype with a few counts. CDR3 protein: CASRPGLAVTDTQYF. As DNA, the CDR3 is TGTGCCAGCAGGCCGGGACTAGCGGTGACAGATACGCAGTATTTT. This chain connects TRBV12-3 or TRBV12-4 to TRBJ2-3; 11 bases fit TRBD2. CDR3 length equals 15 residues. Trimming cost V 6 bases and J 3 bases; bases outside gene matches: 5.

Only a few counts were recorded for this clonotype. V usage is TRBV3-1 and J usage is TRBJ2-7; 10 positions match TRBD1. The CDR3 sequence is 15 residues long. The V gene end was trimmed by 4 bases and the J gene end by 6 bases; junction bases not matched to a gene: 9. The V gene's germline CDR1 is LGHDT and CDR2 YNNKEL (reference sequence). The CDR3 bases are TGTGCCAGCAGCCCTCGGGACAGGGGAAGTGGCGAGCAGTACTTC. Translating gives CASSPRDRGSGEQYF.

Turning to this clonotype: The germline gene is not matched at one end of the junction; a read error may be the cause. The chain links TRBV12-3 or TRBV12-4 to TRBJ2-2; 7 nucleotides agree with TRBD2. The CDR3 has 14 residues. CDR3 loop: CACRSSGGTGELFF. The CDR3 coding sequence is TGTGCCTGCAGATCTAGCGGCGGCACCGGGGAGCTGTTTTTT.

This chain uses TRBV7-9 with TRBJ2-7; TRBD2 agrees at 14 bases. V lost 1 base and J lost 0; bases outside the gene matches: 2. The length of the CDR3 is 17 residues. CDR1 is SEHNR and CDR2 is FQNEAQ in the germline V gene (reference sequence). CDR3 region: CASSLGTSGGNSYEQYF. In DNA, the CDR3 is TGTGCCAGCAGCTTAGGGACTAGCGGGGGGAACTCCTACGAGCAGTACTTC.

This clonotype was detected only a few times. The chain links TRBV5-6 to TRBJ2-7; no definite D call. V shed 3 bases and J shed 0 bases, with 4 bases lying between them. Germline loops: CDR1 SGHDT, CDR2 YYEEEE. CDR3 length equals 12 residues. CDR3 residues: CASSWNSYEQYF. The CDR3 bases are TGTGCCAGCAGCTGGAACTCCTACGAGCAGTACTTC.

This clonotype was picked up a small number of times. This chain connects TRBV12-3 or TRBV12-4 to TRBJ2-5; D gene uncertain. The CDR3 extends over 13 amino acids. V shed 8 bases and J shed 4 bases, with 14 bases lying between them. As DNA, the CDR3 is TGTGCCAGCCACCGCTCCCGCTCAGAGACCCAGTACTTC. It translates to CASHRSRSETQYF.

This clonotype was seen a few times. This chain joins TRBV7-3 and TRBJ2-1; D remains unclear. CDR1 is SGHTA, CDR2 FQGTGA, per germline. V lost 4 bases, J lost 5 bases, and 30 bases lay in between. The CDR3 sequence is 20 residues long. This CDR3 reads CASSYSPRSSVNNPNNEQFF. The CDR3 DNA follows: TGTGCCAGCAGCTACTCGCCAAGGTCAAGCGTAAACAATCCCAACAATGAGCAGTTCTTC.

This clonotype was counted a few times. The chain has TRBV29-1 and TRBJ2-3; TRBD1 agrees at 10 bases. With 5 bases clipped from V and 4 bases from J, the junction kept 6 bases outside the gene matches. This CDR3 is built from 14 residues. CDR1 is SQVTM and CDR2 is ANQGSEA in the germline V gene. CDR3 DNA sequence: TGCAGCGTTCGGACAGGGGGTCGATCAGATACGCAGTATTTT. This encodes CSVRTGGRSDTQYF.

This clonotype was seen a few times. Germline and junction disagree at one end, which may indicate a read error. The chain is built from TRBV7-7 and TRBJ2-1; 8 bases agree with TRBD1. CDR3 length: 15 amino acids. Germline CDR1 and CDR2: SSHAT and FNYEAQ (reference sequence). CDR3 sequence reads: CASSTDRGPHNEQFF. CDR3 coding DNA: TGTGCTAGCAGCACCGACAGGGGACCACACAATGAGCAGTTCTTC.

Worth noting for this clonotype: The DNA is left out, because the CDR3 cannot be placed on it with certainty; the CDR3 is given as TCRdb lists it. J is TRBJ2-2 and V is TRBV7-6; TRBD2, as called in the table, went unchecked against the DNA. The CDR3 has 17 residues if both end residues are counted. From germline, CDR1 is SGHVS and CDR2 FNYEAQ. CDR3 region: CASSSGLAGVTPGSCFF.

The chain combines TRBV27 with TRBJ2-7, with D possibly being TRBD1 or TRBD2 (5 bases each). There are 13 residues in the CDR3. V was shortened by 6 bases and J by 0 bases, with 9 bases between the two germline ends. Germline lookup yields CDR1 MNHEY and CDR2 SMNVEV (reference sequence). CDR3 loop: CASRPGRSYEQYF. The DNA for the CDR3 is TGTGCCAGCAGACCGGGACGCTCCTACGAGCAGTACTTC.

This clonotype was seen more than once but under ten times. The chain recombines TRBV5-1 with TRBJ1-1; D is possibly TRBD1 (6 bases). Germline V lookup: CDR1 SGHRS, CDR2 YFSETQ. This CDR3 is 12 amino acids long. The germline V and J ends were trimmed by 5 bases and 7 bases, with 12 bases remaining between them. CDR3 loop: CASRSTGGEAFF. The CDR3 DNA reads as TGCGCCAGCAGATCGACAGGTGGTGAAGCTTTCTTT.

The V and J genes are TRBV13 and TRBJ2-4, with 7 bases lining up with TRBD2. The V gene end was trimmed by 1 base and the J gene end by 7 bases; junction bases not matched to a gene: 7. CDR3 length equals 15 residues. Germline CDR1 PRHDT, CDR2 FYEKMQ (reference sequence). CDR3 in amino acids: CASSLEGEGRNIQYF. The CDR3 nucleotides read TGTGCCAGCAGCTTAGAAGGGGAGGGCCGGAACATTCAGTACTTC.

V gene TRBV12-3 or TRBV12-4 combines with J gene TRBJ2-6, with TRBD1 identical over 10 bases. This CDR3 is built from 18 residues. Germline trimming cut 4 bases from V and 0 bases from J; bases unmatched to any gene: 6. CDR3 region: CASSSRTGGYSGANVLTF. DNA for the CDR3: TGTGCCAGCAGTTCAAGGACAGGGGGTTACTCTGGGGCCAACGTCCTGACTTTC.

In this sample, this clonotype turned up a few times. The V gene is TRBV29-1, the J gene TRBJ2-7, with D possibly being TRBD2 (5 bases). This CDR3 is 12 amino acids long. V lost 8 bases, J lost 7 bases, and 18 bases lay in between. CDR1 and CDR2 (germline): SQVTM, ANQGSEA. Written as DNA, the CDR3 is TGCAGCATCCTCAGGTCCCCGGGGGAGCAGTACTTC. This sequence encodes CSILRSPGEQYF.

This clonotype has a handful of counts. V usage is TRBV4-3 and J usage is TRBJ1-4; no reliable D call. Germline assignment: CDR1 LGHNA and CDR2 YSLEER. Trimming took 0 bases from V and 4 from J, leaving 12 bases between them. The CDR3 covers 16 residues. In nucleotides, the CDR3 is TGCGCCAGCAGCCAAGATGTTGTTAGTTTTAATGAAAAACTGTTTTTT. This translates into CASSQDVVSFNEKLFF.

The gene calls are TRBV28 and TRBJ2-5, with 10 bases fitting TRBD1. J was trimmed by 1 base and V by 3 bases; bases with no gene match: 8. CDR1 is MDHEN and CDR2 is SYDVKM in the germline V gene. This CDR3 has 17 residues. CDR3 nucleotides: TGTGCCAGCAGTTTCTATGGACAGGGGGTATTCCAAGAGACCCAGTACTTC. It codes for CASSFYGQGVFQETQYF.

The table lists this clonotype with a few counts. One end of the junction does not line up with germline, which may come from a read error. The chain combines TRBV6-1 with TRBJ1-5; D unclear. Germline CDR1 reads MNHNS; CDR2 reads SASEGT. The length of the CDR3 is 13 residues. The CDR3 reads CASSEGNNQPQHF. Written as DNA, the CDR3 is TGTGCCAGCAGCGAAGGGAACAATCAGCCCCAGCATTTT.

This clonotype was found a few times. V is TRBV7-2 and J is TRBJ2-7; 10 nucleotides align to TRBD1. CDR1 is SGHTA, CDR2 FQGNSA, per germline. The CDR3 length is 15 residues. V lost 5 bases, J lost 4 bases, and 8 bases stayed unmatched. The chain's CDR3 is CASSQFRDRGYEQYF. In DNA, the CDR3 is TGTGCCAGCAGCCAATTCCGGGACAGGGGATACGAGCAGTACTTC. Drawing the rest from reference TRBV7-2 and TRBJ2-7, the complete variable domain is GAGVSQSPSNKVTEKGKDVELRCDPISGHTALYWYRQSLGQGLEFLIYFQGNSAPDKSGLPSDRFSAERTGGSVSTLTIQRTQQEDSAVYLCASSQFRDRGYEQYFGPGTRLTVT.

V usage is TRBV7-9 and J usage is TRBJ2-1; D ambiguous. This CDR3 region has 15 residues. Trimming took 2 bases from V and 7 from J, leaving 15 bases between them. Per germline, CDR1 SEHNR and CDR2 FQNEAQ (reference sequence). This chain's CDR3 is CASSLPGRLGNEQFF. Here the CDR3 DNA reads TGTGCCAGCAGCTTACCTGGCAGGTTGGGTAATGAGCAGTTCTTC.

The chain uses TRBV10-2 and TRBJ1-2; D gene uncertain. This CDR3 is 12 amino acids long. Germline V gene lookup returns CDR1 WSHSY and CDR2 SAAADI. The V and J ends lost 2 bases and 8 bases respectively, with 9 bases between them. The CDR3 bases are TGCGCCAGCAGTGAGGACGGGGAGGGCTACACCTTC. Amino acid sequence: CASSEDGEGYTF.

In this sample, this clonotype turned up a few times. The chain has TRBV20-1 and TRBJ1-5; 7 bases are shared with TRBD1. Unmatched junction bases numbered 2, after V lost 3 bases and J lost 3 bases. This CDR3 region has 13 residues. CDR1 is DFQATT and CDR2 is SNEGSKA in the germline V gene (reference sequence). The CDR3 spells CSASRGNNQPQHF. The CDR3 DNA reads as TGCAGTGCTAGCAGGGGGAACAATCAGCCCCAGCATTTT.

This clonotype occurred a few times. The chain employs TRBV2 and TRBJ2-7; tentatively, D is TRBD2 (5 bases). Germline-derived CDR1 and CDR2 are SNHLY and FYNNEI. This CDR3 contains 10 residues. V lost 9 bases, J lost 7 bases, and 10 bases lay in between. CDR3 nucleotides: TGTGCCAGTGGAGGTAGAGAGCAGTACTTC. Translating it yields CASGGREQYF.

CDR3 coding DNA: TGTTCAACCTCGGAACAAGTCCTCCAAGAGACCCAGTACTTC. It is translated as CSTSEQVLQETQYF. The V call is TRBV10-3, the J call TRBJ2-5; D unclear. Germline loops: CDR1 ENHRY, CDR2 SYGVKD. CDR3 length equals 14 residues.

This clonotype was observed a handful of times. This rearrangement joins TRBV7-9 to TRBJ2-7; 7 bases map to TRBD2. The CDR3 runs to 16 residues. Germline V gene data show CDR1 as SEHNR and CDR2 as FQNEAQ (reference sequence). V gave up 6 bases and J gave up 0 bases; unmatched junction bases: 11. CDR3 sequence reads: CASSHIPSGSSYEQYF. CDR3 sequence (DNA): TGTGCCAGCAGTCATATTCCTAGCGGCAGCTCCTACGAGCAGTACTTC.